This TCR beta chain is from a study of shared clonotypes between healthy human individuals. The germline CDR1 and CDR2 sequences are MDHEN and SYDVKM. Trimming cost V 3 bases and J 5 bases, with 13 bases left between them. The CDR3 length is 15 residues. The authors split each subset's genomic DNA evenly across several immunoSEQ plates. Replicate sorted-subset PCRs were loaded with 150 to 250 ng DNA, roughly 33,000 T cell genomes. Using immunoSEQ multiplex PCR, the repertoire was profiled, and TCRdb retains in-frame clones only, with some absent. The repertoire holds millions of clones, with roughly 95% as singletons. Naive CD8 populations comprised CD45RO-negative cells positively selected for CCR7, excluding terminally differentiated effector memory CD45RA+ cells. Among the donors, all were Caucasian adults who lived in Nashville, Tennessee.

The sample taken for sequencing was naive CD8+ T cells sorted from blood. The source is a man younger than 35 in good health. V is TRBV28 and J is TRBJ1-4; maybe TRBD1 (5 bases). The CDR3: CASSFYQGGNEKLFF. The CDR3 nucleotides are TGTGCCAGCAGTTTCTACCAGGGCGGGAATGAAAAACTGTTTTTT.